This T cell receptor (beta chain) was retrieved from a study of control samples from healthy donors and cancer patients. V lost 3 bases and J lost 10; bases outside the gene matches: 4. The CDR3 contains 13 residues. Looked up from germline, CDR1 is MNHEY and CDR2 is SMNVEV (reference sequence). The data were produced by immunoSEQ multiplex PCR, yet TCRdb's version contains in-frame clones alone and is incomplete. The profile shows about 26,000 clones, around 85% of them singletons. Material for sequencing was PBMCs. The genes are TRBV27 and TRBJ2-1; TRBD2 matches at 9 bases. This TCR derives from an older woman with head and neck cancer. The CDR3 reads CASSFVAGGEQFF. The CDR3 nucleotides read TGTGCCAGCAGTTTCGTGGCGGGAGGGGAGCAGTTCTTC.